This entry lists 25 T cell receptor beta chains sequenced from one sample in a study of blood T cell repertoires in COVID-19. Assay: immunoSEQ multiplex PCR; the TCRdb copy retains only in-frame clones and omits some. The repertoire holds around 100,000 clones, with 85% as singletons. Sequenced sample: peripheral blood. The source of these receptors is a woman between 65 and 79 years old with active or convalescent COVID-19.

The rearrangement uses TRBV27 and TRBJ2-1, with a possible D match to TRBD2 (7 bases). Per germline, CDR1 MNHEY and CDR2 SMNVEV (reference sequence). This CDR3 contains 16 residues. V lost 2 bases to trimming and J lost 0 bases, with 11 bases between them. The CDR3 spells CASSLRGGNSYNEQFF. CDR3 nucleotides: TGTGCCAGCAGTTTAAGGGGGGGCAACTCCTACAATGAGCAGTTCTTC.

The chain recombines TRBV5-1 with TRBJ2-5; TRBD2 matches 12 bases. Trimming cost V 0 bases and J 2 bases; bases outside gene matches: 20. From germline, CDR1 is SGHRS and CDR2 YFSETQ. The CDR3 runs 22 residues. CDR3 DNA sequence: TGCGCCAGCAGCTTGGACTTTATCTCGGGACTAGCGGGCTCGGGCCTGCAAGAGACCCAGTACTTC. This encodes CASSLDFISGLAGSGLQETQYF.

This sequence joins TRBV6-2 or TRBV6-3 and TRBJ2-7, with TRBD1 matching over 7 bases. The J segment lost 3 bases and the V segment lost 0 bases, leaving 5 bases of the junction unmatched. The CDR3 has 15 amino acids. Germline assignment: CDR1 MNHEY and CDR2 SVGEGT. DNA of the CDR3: TGTGCCAGCAGTTACTCCTCCGGGACAGTCTACGAGCAGTACTTC. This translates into CASSYSSGTVYEQYF.

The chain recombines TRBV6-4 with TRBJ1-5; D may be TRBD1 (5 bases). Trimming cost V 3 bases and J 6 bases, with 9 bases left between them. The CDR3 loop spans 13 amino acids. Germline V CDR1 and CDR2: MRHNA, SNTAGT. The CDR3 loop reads CASSDQGGQPQHF. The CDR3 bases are TGTGCCAGCAGTGATCAGGGCGGTCAGCCCCAGCATTTT.

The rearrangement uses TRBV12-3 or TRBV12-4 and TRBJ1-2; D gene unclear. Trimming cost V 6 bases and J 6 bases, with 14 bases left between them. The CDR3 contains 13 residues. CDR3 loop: CASSPAGSDGYTF. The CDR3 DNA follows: TGTGCCAGCAGCCCCGCGGGGAGCGATGGCTACACCTTC.

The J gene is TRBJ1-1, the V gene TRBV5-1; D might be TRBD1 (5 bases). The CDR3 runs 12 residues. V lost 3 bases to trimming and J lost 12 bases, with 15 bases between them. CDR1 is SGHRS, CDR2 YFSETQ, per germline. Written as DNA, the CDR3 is TGCGCCAGCAGCTCGGGGGAGAGGTCGACTTTCTTT. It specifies CASSSGERSTFF. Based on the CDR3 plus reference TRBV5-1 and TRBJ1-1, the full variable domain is KAGVTQTPRYLIKTRGQQVTLSCSPISGHRSVSWYQQTPGQGLQFLFEYFSETQRNKGNFPGRFSGRQFSNSRSEMNVSTLELGDSALYLCASSSGERSTFFGQGTRLTVV.

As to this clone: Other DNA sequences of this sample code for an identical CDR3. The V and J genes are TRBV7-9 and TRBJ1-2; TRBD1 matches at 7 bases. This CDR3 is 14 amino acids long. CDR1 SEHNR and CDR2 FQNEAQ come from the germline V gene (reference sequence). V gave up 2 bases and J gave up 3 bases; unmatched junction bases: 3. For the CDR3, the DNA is TGTGCCAGCAGCTTAAACAGGGGAGACTATGGCTACACCTTC. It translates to CASSLNRGDYGYTF.

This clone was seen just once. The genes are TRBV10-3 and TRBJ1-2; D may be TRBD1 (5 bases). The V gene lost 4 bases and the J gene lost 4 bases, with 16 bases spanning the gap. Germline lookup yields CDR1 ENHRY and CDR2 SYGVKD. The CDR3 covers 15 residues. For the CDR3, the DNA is TGTGCCATCAGTGCCCAACTGACAGACCCCTATGGCTACACCTTC. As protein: CAISAQLTDPYGYTF.

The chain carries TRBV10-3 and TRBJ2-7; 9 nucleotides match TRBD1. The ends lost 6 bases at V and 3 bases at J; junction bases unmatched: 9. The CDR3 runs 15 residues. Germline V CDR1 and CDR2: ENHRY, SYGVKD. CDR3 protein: CAIRAPGQGVYEQYF. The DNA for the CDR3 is TGTGCCATCAGAGCTCCGGGACAGGGCGTCTACGAGCAGTACTTC.

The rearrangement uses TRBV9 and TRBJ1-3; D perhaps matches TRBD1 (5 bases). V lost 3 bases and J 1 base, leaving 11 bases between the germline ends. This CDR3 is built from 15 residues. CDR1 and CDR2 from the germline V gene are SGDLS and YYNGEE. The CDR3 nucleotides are TGTGCCAGCAGCGGTCCCGGGACTTCTGGAAACACCATATATTTT. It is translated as CASSGPGTSGNTIYF.

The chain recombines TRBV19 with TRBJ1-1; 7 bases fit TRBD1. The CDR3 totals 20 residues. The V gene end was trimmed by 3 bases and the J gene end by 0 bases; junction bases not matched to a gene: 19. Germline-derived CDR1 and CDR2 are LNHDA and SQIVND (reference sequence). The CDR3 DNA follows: TGTGCCAGTAGTATTCTTTCGAGGGGGCTAGTATGGTGGTTGAACACTGAAGCTTTCTTT. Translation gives CASSILSRGLVWWLNTEAFF.

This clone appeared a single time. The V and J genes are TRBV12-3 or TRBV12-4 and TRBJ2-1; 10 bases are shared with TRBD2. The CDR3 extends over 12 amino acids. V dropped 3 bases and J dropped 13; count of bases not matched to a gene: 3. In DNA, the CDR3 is TGTGCCAGCAGTTTTCTAGCGGGGGATCAGTTCTTC. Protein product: CASSFLAGDQFF.

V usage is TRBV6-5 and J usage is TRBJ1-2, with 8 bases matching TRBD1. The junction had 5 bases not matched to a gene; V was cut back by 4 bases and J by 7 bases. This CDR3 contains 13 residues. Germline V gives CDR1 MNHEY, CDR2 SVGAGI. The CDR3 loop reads CASSFGQGGGYTF. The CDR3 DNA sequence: TGTGCCAGCAGTTTCGGACAGGGAGGTGGCTACACCTTC.

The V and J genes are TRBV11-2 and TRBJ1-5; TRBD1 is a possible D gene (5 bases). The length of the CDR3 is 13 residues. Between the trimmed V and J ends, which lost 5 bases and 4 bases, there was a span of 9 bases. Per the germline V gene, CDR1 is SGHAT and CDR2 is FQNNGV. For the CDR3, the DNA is TGTGCCAGCAGCGCAGGGCTTAATCAGCCCCAGCATTTT. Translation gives CASSAGLNQPQHF.

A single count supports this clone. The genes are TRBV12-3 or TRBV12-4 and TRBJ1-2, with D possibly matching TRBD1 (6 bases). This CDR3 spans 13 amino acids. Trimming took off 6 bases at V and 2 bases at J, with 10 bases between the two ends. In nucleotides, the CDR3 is TGTGCCAGCAGAGATACAGGGAACTATGGCTACACCTTC. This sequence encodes CASRDTGNYGYTF.

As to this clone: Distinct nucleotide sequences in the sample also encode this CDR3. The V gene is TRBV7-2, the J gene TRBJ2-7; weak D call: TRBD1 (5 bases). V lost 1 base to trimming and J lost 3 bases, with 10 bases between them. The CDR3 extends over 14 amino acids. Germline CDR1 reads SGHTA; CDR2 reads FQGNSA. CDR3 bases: TGTGCCAGCAGCTTAGGGGGCGGAAGCTACGAGCAGTACTTC. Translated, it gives CASSLGGGSYEQYF.

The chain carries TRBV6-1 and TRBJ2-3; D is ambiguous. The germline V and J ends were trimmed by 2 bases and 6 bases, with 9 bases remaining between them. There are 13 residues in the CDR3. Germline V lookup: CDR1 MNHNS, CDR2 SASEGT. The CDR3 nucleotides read TGTGCCAGCAGTGAATTTGAGGTTGATACGCAGTATTTT. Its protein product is CASSEFEVDTQYF.

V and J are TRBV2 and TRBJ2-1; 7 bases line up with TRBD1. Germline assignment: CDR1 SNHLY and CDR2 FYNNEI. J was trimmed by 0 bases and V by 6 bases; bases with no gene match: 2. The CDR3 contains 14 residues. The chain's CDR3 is CASRQGYSYNEQFF. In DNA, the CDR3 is TGTGCCAGCAGACAGGGGTACTCCTACAATGAGCAGTTCTTC. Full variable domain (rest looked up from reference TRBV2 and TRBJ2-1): EPEVTQTPSHQVTQMGQEVILRCVPISNHLYFYWYRQILGQKVEFLVSFYNNEISEKSEIFDDQFSVERPDGSNFTLKIRSTKLEDSAMYFCASRQGYSYNEQFFGPGTRLTVL.

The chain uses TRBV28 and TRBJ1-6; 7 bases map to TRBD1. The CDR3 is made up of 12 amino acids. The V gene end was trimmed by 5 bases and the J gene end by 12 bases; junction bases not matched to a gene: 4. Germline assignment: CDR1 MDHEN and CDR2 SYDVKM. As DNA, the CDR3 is TGTGCCAGCAGTATCCGGACAGGACCCCTCCACTTT. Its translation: CASSIRTGPLHF.

Here the CDR3 reads CATRPRTGSMGYTF. The CDR3 DNA is TGTGCCACCAGGCCTCGGACAGGATCTATGGGCTACACCTTC. The V call is TRBV15, the J call TRBJ1-2; TRBD1 aligns across 7 bases. Looked up from germline, CDR1 is LNHNV and CDR2 is YYDKDF (reference sequence). V lost 6 bases to trimming and J lost 8 bases; unmatched junction nucleotides: 12. This CDR3 is built from 14 residues.

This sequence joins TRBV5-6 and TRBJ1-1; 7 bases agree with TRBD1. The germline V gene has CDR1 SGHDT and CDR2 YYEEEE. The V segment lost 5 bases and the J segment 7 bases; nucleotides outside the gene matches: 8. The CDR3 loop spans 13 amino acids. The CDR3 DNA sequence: TGTGCCAGCAGACTTAGACAGGGCCGTGAAGCTTTCTTT. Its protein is CASRLRQGREAFF.

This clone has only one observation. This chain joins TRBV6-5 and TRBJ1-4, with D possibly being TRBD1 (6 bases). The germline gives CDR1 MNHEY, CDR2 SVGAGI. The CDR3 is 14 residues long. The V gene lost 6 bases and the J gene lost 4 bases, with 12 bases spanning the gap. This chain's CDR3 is CASRPGQINEKLFF. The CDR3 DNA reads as TGTGCCAGCAGACCGGGACAAATTAATGAAAAACTGTTTTTT.

CDR3: CASSHTGTGVGNTIYF. CDR3 nucleotides: TGTGCCAGCAGCCACACCGGGACAGGGGTTGGAAACACCATATATTTT. The chain has TRBV3-1 (or the pseudogene TRBV3-2) and TRBJ1-3; 10 bases match TRBD1. CDR1 and CDR2 from the germline V gene are LGHDT and YNNKEL (reference sequence). The CDR3 has 16 residues. The ends lost 3 bases at V and 3 bases at J; junction bases unmatched: 5.

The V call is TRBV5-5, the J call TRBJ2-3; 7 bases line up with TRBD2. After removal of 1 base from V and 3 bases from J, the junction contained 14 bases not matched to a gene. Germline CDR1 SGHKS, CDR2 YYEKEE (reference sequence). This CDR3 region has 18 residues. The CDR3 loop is CASSLRLGGLGETDTQYF. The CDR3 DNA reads TGTGCCAGCAGCTTGAGGCTGGGAGGGCTCGGTGAAACAGATACGCAGTATTTT.

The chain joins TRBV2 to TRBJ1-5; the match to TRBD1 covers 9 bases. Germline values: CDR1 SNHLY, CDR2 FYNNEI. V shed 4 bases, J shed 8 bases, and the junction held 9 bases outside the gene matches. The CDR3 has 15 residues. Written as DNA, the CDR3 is TGTGCCAGCAGTGTGTGGACAGGGGTGACGGAGCCCCAGCATTTT. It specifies CASSVWTGVTEPQHF.